Below are 4 T cell receptor beta chains sequenced from a single sample in a study of T-cell memory formation after mild COVID-19. TCRdb reprocessed the 5' RACE reads via MiXCR and lists one record per CDR3 protein. In the table there are about half a million distinct CDR3 sequences, about 18% of which are singletons. Source material: PBMCs or a T cell subset sorted from them (not recorded which). The receptor source for this set is an adult woman who had mild COVID-19 (a few samples of this study predate the infection). Cell type and time point are not known.

The chain joins TRBV27 to TRBJ2-3, with a possible D match to TRBD2 (6 bases). Trimming cost V 5 bases and J 2 bases, with 17 bases left between them. CDR3 length: 16 amino acids. The germline gives CDR1 MNHEY, CDR2 SMNVEV (reference sequence). The CDR3 coding sequence is TGTGCCAGCAGTCTTAATGCGGGACTGTACACAGATACGCAGTATTTT. This translates into CASSLNAGLYTDTQYF.

The CDR3 loop reads CATSDPGTGKPYEQYF. Written as DNA, the CDR3 is TGTGCCACCAGTGATCCCGGGACAGGGAAACCCTACGAGCAGTACTTC. This sequence joins TRBV24-1 and TRBJ2-7; TRBD1 matches at 9 bases. The CDR3 spans 16 residues. Germline trimming cut 3 bases from V and 2 bases from J; bases unmatched to any gene: 7. CDR1 is KGHDR, CDR2 SFDVKD, per germline.

This clonotype turned up a few times. The rearrangement uses TRBV5-1 and TRBJ2-2; the match to TRBD1 covers 7 bases. CDR1 is SGHRS, CDR2 YFSETQ, per germline. This CDR3 comprises 15 residues. With 4 bases clipped from V and 6 bases from J, the junction kept 9 bases outside the gene matches. In DNA, the CDR3 is TGCGCCAGCAGCCTTCAAGACAGGGTCGCCGGGGAGCTGTTTTTT. Translating it yields CASSLQDRVAGELFF.

This clonotype was picked up a small number of times. The V and J genes are TRBV5-1 and TRBJ2-7, with TRBD2 matching 7 bases. The V gene end was trimmed by 1 base and the J gene end by 6 bases; junction bases not matched to a gene: 10. The CDR3 extends over 15 amino acids. Per the germline V gene, CDR1 is SGHRS and CDR2 is YFSETQ. CDR3 loop: CASSLTGAGDLEQYF. In nucleotides, the CDR3 is TGCGCCAGCAGCTTGACCGGGGCGGGGGACCTCGAGCAGTACTTC.